These 25 T cell receptor beta chains were all obtained from the same sample, sequenced in a study of T cell responses to AZD1222 COVID-19 vaccine (dated by TCRdb to about 2021). This specimen's time point label, per the study, means: baseline before first vaccination. The library relied on the immunoSEQ multiplex PCR assay. In TCRdb, the immuneACCESS table is reduced to in-frame sequences with V and J assigned. These tables do not hold every clone; where another copy was compared, an unresolved V gene accounts for under half, and the others remain unexplained. The table for this sample lists approximately 100,000 clones; about 89% of them were counted only once. The ten largest clones take up 16% of the sample. The sample was peripheral blood, taken on day 0 of AZD1222 vaccination. The source is an adult in good health.

The chain combines TRBV2 with TRBJ1-3; TRBD1 might be the D (5 bases). CDR1 is SNHLY, CDR2 FYNNEI, per germline. The CDR3 has 14 amino acids. V was trimmed by 4 bases and J by 0 bases, leaving 7 bases between them. The CDR3 DNA reads TGTGCCAGCAGTGGACAGTTCTCTGGAAACACCATATATTTT. It translates to CASSGQFSGNTIYF.

This clone was observed a handful of times. The rearrangement links TRBV5-1 to TRBJ1-4; the D is unclear. Trimming removed 0 bases from V and 5 bases from J, with 23 bases in between. Germline V gives CDR1 SGHRS, CDR2 YFSETQ. CDR3 size: 19 residues. CDR3 amino acids: CASSLDRVGRTSRNEKLFF. CDR3 nucleotides: TGCGCCAGCAGCTTGGACCGTGTTGGGAGAACCAGCAGGAATGAAAAACTGTTTTTT.

The chain recombines TRBV5-1 with TRBJ2-2; D not resolved. V was trimmed by 4 bases and J by 6 bases, leaving 16 bases between them. Germline V gives CDR1 SGHRS, CDR2 YFSETQ. The CDR3 sequence is 15 residues long. The chain's CDR3 is CASSLRGERAGELFF. The CDR3 coding sequence is TGCGCCAGCAGCCTCCGTGGGGAACGAGCCGGGGAGCTGTTTTTT.

The V gene is TRBV13, the J gene TRBJ2-2; perhaps TRBD1 as D (6 bases). The V end was cut by 6 bases, the J end by 2 bases, with 10 bases between. The CDR3 loop spans 14 amino acids. CDR1 and CDR2 from the germline V gene are PRHDT and FYEKMQ (reference sequence). CDR3 in amino acids: CASRRTANTGELFF. CDR3 DNA: TGTGCCAGCAGGCGGACAGCCAACACCGGGGAGCTGTTTTTT. The full variable domain, rest sourced from reference TRBV13 and TRBJ2-2, is AAGVIQSPRHLIKEKRETATLKCYPIPRHDTVYWYQQGPGQDPQFLISFYEKMQSDKGSIPDRFSAQQFSDYHSELNMSSLELGDSALYFCASRRTANTGELFFGEGSRLTVL.

The J gene is TRBJ1-1, the V gene TRBV19; unclear D gene. V was trimmed by 3 bases and J by 1 base, leaving 3 bases between them. This CDR3 comprises 12 residues. Germline CDR1 reads LNHDA; CDR2 reads SQIVND (reference sequence). DNA of the CDR3: TGTGCCAGTAGTATCCCGAACACTGAAGCTTTCTTT. Protein product: CASSIPNTEAFF. The whole variable domain, remainder taken from reference TRBV19 and TRBJ1-1, is DGGITQSPKYLFRKEGQNVTLSCEQNLNHDAMYWYRQDPGQGLRLIYYSQIVNDFQKGDIAEGYSVSREKKESFPLTVTSAQKNPTAFYLCASSIPNTEAFFGQGTRLTVV.

The V gene is TRBV18, the J gene TRBJ2-1; TRBD1 aligns across 8 bases. The junction had 10 bases not matched to a gene; V was cut back by 1 base and J by 8 bases. CDR1 and CDR2 (germline): KGHSH, LQKENI. CDR3 size: 16 residues. The CDR3 bases are TGTGCCAGCTCACCACGAGGGCAGGGGGCAATCCATGAGCAGTTCTTC. As protein: CASSPRGQGAIHEQFF.

This chain uses TRBV18 with TRBJ1-3; D might be TRBD1 (5 bases). The CDR3 totals 16 residues. The germline V gene has CDR1 KGHSH and CDR2 LQKENI. Deletions cut 2 bases from V and 0 bases from J, with 11 bases between. This CDR3 reads CASSPDGTASGNTIYF. CDR3 in DNA: TGTGCCAGCTCACCAGATGGGACGGCCTCTGGAAACACCATATATTTT.

The chain is built from TRBV5-1 and TRBJ1-2; D not certain. Trimming cost V 2 bases and J 0 bases, with 8 bases left between them. The CDR3 is 14 residues long. The V gene's germline CDR1 is SGHRS and CDR2 YFSETQ. The CDR3 reads CASSFVGSNYGYTF. In DNA form, the CDR3 reads TGCGCCAGCAGCTTTGTTGGGTCTAACTATGGCTACACCTTC.

This clone has only one observation. The genes are TRBV19 and TRBJ2-7, with 7 bases matching TRBD1. Germline V lookup: CDR1 LNHDA, CDR2 SQIVND (reference sequence). The ends lost 0 bases at V and 2 bases at J; junction bases unmatched: 1. The CDR3 has 14 amino acids. This chain's CDR3 is CASSIDTGAYEQYF. The CDR3 DNA is TGTGCCAGTAGTATAGATACAGGGGCCTACGAGCAGTACTTC.

J is TRBJ1-3 and V is TRBV7-9; D not certain. The CDR3 has 15 amino acids. Trimming took 3 bases from V and 0 from J, leaving 9 bases between them. The germline V gene has CDR1 SEHNR and CDR2 FQNEAQ (reference sequence). The CDR3 region is CASSFGTSSGNTIYF. The DNA of the CDR3 is TGTGCCAGCAGCTTCGGCACCAGCTCTGGAAACACCATATATTTT.

This chain links TRBV24-1 with TRBJ2-1; 10 bases match TRBD2. V gave up 2 bases and J gave up 1 base; unmatched junction bases: 4. Germline CDR1 reads KGHDR; CDR2 reads SFDVKD. The CDR3 covers 17 residues. Here the CDR3 reads CATSDSGTSESYNEQFF. CDR3 coding DNA: TGTGCCACCAGTGATTCCGGGACTAGCGAATCCTACAATGAGCAGTTCTTC.

The gene calls are TRBV5-1 and TRBJ2-2; D is unresolved. This CDR3 has 15 residues. V lost 2 bases and J lost 3, with 11 bases in between. Germline values: CDR1 SGHRS, CDR2 YFSETQ. The CDR3 nucleotides are TGCGCCAGCAGCTTCACGGACCGATACACCGGGGAGCTGTTTTTT. This codes for CASSFTDRYTGELFF.

The chain has TRBV7-9 and TRBJ2-4, with 8 bases lining up with TRBD1. Germline CDR1 reads SEHNR; CDR2 reads FQNEAQ (reference sequence). The CDR3 covers 15 residues. Unmatched junction bases numbered 11, after V lost 7 bases and J lost 6 bases. CDR3 nucleotide sequence: TGTGCCAGCAACGTCCTAACAGGGGGAGCAAACATTCAGTACTTC. Residues: CASNVLTGGANIQYF.

Here the CDR3 reads CASSSGPLYNEQFF. As DNA, the CDR3 is TGTGCCAGCAGTTCAGGGCCCCTGTACAATGAGCAGTTCTTC. The chain uses TRBV6-5 and TRBJ2-1; D might be TRBD1 (5 bases). The V end was cut by 4 bases, the J end by 4 bases, with 11 bases between. CDR1 is MNHEY and CDR2 is SVGAGI in the germline V gene. CDR3 length: 14 residues.

The CDR3 protein is CASRYGGLEGYTF. The CDR3 nucleotides are TGCGCCAGCAGATATGGGGGGTTGGAAGGCTACACCTTC. The V call is TRBV5-1, the J call TRBJ1-2; TRBD1 is a possible D gene (5 bases). V lost 5 bases to trimming and J lost 8 bases, with 16 bases between them. The CDR3 is 13 amino acids. Germline loops: CDR1 SGHRS, CDR2 YFSETQ.

This chain uses TRBV12-3 or TRBV12-4 with TRBJ1-5; no reliable D call. The CDR3 sequence is 13 residues long. V lost 1 base, J lost 0 bases, and 1 base lay in between. This CDR3 reads CASSLDSNQPQHF. The CDR3 DNA reads as TGTGCCAGCAGTTTAGATAGCAATCAGCCCCAGCATTTT.

V and J are TRBV7-9 and TRBJ2-7, with no clear D. CDR1 is SEHNR and CDR2 is FQNEAQ in the germline V gene (reference sequence). CDR3 size: 14 residues. Trimming removed 2 bases from V and 0 bases from J, with 8 bases in between. The chain's CDR3 is CASSLMESSYEQYF. The CDR3 DNA reads TGTGCCAGCAGCTTAATGGAAAGCTCCTACGAGCAGTACTTC.

The chain is built from TRBV27 and TRBJ2-6; the match to TRBD1 covers 7 bases. The CDR3 is 15 residues long. V lost 6 bases to trimming and J lost 1 base; unmatched junction nucleotides: 3. CDR1 is MNHEY, CDR2 SMNVEV, per germline (reference sequence). The CDR3 protein is CASRRTGSGANVLTF. The CDR3 bases are TGTGCCAGCAGACGGACAGGTTCTGGGGCCAACGTCCTGACTTTC.

The chain has TRBV29-1 and TRBJ2-7, with a tentative D call TRBD2 (6 bases). The CDR3 runs 13 residues. Germline CDR1 and CDR2: SQVTM and ANQGSEA. The V gene lost 5 bases and the J gene lost 4 bases, with 15 bases spanning the gap. The CDR3 is CSVTYPGAYEQYF. The CDR3 DNA sequence: TGCAGCGTTACGTACCCGGGAGCATACGAGCAGTACTTC.

This sequence joins TRBV19 and TRBJ1-5; no reliable D call. CDR1 and CDR2 (germline): LNHDA, SQIVND (reference sequence). The length of the CDR3 is 14 residues. Trimming removed 5 bases from V and 7 bases from J, with 15 bases in between. CDR3 sequence reads: CASSVNRGWQPQHF. The CDR3 nucleotides are TGTGCCAGTAGTGTTAACCGGGGTTGGCAGCCCCAGCATTTT.

The rearrangement joins TRBV6-2 or TRBV6-3 to TRBJ1-5; 7 positions agree with TRBD1. The CDR3 is made up of 15 amino acids. The V gene's germline CDR1 is MNHEY and CDR2 SVGEGT. The V segment lost 6 bases and the J segment 9 bases; nucleotides outside the gene matches: 14. This chain's CDR3 is CASSQGGTGKPPQHF. In DNA, the CDR3 is TGTGCCAGCAGCCAGGGGGGAACCGGGAAACCGCCCCAGCATTTT.

The chain couples TRBV24-1 to TRBJ2-1; 7 nucleotides line up with TRBD2. CDR1 KGHDR and CDR2 SFDVKD come from the germline V gene. The CDR3 runs to 15 residues. Trimming removed 4 bases from V and 5 bases from J; junction bases left unmatched: 7. The CDR3 nucleotides read TGTGCCACCAGTGAGGGCCTAGCGGAAAACAATGAGCAGTTCTTC. This codes for CATSEGLAENNEQFF.

V and J are TRBV19 and TRBJ1-3, with D perhaps TRBD1 (5 bases). V gave up 5 bases and J gave up 5 bases, with 19 bases separating them. This CDR3 has 16 residues. Germline V lookup: CDR1 LNHDA, CDR2 SQIVND (reference sequence). CDR3 nucleotide sequence: TGTGCCAGTAGTCCTACAAGTGGGGGTTGGAGAAACACCATATATTTT. This sequence encodes CASSPTSGGWRNTIYF. The complete variable domain, with remaining parts taken from reference TRBV19 and TRBJ1-3, reads DGGITQSPKYLFRKEGQNVTLSCEQNLNHDAMYWYRQDPGQGLRLIYYSQIVNDFQKGDIAEGYSVSREKKESFPLTVTSAQKNPTAFYLCASSPTSGGWRNTIYFGEGSWLTVV.

The chain recombines TRBV18 with TRBJ2-1, with D perhaps matching TRBD1 (6 bases). V was cut by 8 bases and J by 5 bases, with 10 bases left in between. CDR3 length: 12 amino acids. CDR1 is KGHSH, CDR2 LQKENI, per germline. The CDR3 here is CASKGENNEQFF. The CDR3 DNA sequence: TGTGCCAGCAAGGGGGAGAACAATGAGCAGTTCTTC.

Note on this clone: Germline and junction disagree at one end, which may indicate a read error. V usage is TRBV7-7 and J usage is TRBJ2-1; 8 bases map to TRBD2. The CDR3 runs to 16 residues. The germline gives CDR1 SSHAT, CDR2 FNYEAQ (reference sequence). For the CDR3, the DNA is TGTGCTAGCAGCCCCGGGGGGGCCGGCTCCTACAATGAGCAGTTCTTC. Amino acid sequence: CASSPGGAGSYNEQFF.